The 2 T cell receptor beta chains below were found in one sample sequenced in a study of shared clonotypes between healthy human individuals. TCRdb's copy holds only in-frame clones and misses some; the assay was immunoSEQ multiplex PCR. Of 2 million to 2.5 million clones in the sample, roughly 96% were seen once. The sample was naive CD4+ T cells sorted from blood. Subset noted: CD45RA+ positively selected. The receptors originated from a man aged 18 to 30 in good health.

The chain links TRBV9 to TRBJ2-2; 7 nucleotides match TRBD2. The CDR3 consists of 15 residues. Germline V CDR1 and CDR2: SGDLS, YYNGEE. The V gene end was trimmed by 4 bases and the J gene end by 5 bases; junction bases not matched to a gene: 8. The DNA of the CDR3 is TGTGCCAGCAGCTTAACTAGCGTAGGTACCGGGGAGCTGTTTTTT. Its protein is CASSLTSVGTGELFF.

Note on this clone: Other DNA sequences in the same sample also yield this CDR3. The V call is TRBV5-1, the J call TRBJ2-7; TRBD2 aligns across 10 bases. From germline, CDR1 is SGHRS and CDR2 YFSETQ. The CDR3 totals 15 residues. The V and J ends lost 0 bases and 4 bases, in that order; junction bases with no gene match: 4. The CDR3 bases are TGCGCCAGCAGCTTGGTAGCGGGAGGATCTTACGAGCAGTACTTC. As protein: CASSLVAGGSYEQYF.